This T cell receptor beta chain is from a study of T cell responses to AZD1222 COVID-19 vaccine. Details on this clone: Its target is unknown.

Germline lookup yields CDR1 GTSNPN and CDR2 SVGIG (reference sequence). Trimming stripped 4 bases from V and 2 bases from J, with 9 bases between. The length of the CDR3 is 14 residues. Overall study findings and caveats: Clonal diversity may have been underestimated in mostly white British donors.

Data came from immunoSEQ multiplex PCR; TCRdb stores just in-frame clones and leaves some out. The sample gives 150,000 or so clones, 80% to 90% of which show up once; over 2.5% is in the top ten. V usage is TRBV30 and J usage is TRBJ1-6; no reliable D call. Material: peripheral blood, obtained on day 0 of AZD1222 vaccination. The TCR was taken from an adult in good health. CDR3 sequence: CAWTVPTYNSPLHF. The DNA for the CDR3 is TGTGCCTGGACGGTTCCGACCTATAATTCACCCCTCCACTTT.